These T cell receptor beta chains were read from a single sample in a study of tumor-infiltrating lymphocytes in primary liver carcinoma. In TCRdb, the multiplex PCR reads were re-called with MiXCR into one record per CDR3 protein. The sample has 90,000 to 150,000 distinct CDR3 sequences, around 70% seen once. Sequenced sample: tumor-adjacent normal liver tissue. The receptors were gathered from a woman aged 60-75 years with primary liver carcinoma and hepatitis B virus infection. CDR3s include the opening cysteine and the closing phenylalanine or tryptophan. A D gene is named only where the DNA matches it firmly. The size entry is marked missing in some rows and otherwise reads once, few, many or a size class.

V	D	size	J	CDR3	DNA
TRBV11-2	TRBD2	NA	TRBJ2-7	CASSLDSGLVPEQYF	TGTGCCAGTAGCTTAGATAGTGGACTAGTTCCCGAACAGTACTTC
TRBV11-2	TRBD2	NA	TRBJ2-1	CASSSIAGTYEQFF	TGTGCCAGTAGCTCCATAGCGGGGACGTATGAACAGTTCTTC
TRBV6-5	TRBD1	NA	TRBJ2-1	CASTPTGQAYDERFF	TGTGCCAGCACCCCCACCGGACAGGCATACGATGAGCGGTTCTTC
TRBV29-1	TRBD1	NA	TRBJ2-3	CSAPRDSAPDTQYF	TGCAGCGCTCCCCGGGACAGCGCTCCAGATACGCAGTATTTT
TRBV6-1	NA	once	TRBJ2-3	CASSEVAVNTDTQYF	TGTGCCAGCAGTGAGGTAGCGGTTAACACGGATACGCAGTATTTT
TRBV6-1	NA	NA	TRBJ2-2	CASSESGRTGELFF	TGTGCCAGCAGTGAAAGTGGGCGAACCGGGGAGCTGTTTTTT
TRBV4-2	TRBD2	NA	TRBJ2-1	CASSQPELAGGGEQFF	TGTGCCAGCAGCCAGCCGGAACTAGCGGGAGGTGGTGAGCAGTTCTTT
TRBV7-3	NA	NA	TRBJ2-6	CASSLSGRNRPGANILTF	TGTGCCAGCAGCTTAAGTGGCAGAAACCGACCTGGGGCCAACATCTTGACTTTC
TRBV28	TRBD1	NA	TRBJ2-3	CASSPGQGFSDTQYF	TGTGCCAGCAGCCCGGGACAGGGGTTCTCAGATACGCAGTATTTT
TRBV12-3/TRBV12-4	TRBD2	many	TRBJ2-7	CASAGTSGSSYEQYF	TGTGCCAGCGCCGGGACTAGCGGGAGCTCCTACGAGCAGTACTTC
TRBV6-5	NA	NA	TRBJ1-6	CASTSRPTYNSPFHF	TGCGCCAGCACCAGCAGGCCCACCTATAATTCACCCTTCCACTTT
TRBV5-1	NA	NA	TRBJ2-1	CASSPDGVTGDEQLF	TGCGCCAGCAGCCCGGATGGAGTAACGGGGGATGAGCAGTTATTC
TRBV29-1	TRBD2	NA	TRBJ2-1	CNVPPAAAGHNERFF	TGCAACGTGCCACCAGCGGCAGCGGGGCACAATGAGCGGTTCTTC
TRBV2	NA	NA	TRBJ2-3	CASRRGVSTDTQYF	TGTGCCAGCAGGCGGGGAGTTAGCACAGATACGCAGTATTTT
TRBV11-2	NA	NA	TRBJ2-6	CTSSPRGGPSGANVLTF	TGTACCAGCAGTCCCAGGGGCGGACCCTCAGGGGCCAACGTCCTGACTTTC
TRBV6-5	TRBD1	NA	TRBJ2-7	CASSPQGDSSYEQYF	TGTGCCAGCAGTCCCCAGGGGGATAGCTCCTACGAGCAGTACTTC
TRBV4-1	TRBD2	once	TRBJ2-1	CTSSHTGLAETYNEQFF	TGCACCAGTAGCCATACAGGACTAGCGGAAACCTACAATGAGCAGTTCTTC
TRBV12-3/TRBV12-4	NA	NA	TRBJ1-2	CASSFIGSYGFTF	TGTGCCAGCAGTTTTATCGGTTCCTATGGTTTCACCTTC
TRBV6-5	TRBD1	NA	TRBJ2-1	CASSYGTGGLTGAPSYNEQFF	TGTGCCAGCAGTTATGGGACAGGGGGACTAACGGGAGCTCCTTCCTACAATGAGCAGTTCTTC
TRBV6-5	TRBD1	NA	TRBJ1-1	CASSYGQGHTAAFF	TGTGCCAGCAGTTACGGACAGGGGCACACTGCAGCTTTCTTT
TRBV4-2	NA	NA	TRBJ2-2	CARSPRLDPVGELFF	TGTGCCAGGAGCCCCCGACTAGACCCTGTCGGGGAGCTGTTTTTT
TRBV11-2	NA	NA	TRBJ2-7	CACSLPEQGGYERYF	TGTGCCTGCAGCTTACCGGAACAGGGGGGGTACGAGCGGTACTTC
TRBV5-6	TRBD2	many	TRBJ2-7	CASSWGTSGLRPREQYF	TGTGCCAGCAGCTGGGGGACTAGCGGGCTAAGACCTCGCGAGCAGTACTTC
TRBV6-1	NA	NA	TRBJ2-2	CASTEWRGACNTGELFF	TGTGCCAGCACTGAGTGGAGGGGCGCCTGTAACACCGGGGAGCTGTTTTTT
TRBV6-2/TRBV6-3	TRBD2	once	TRBJ2-7	CASSHGNSGRWWKQYF	TGTGCCAGCAGTCACGGGAATAGCGGGAGATGGTGGAAGCAGTACTTC
TRBV6-4	TRBD2	NA	TRBJ2-1	CASSLSSGRGNGQFF	TGTGCCAGCAGTCTTAGTAGCGGGAGGGGGAATGGGCAGTTCTTC
TRBV12-3/TRBV12-4	TRBD2	NA	TRBJ2-2	CANRTSGFGTGELFF	TGTGCCAACAGGACTAGCGGGTTCGGTACCGGGGAGCTGTTTTTT
TRBV11-2	NA	NA	TRBJ2-2	CASSLEDWDTGELVF	TGTGCCAGCAGCTTAGAGGATTGGGACACCGGGGAGCTGGTTTTT
TRBV5-4	TRBD2	NA	TRBJ2-7	CASRPLGSGRAYEQYF	TGTGCCAGCCGCCCACTGGGTAGCGGGAGGGCGTACGAGCAGTACTTC
TRBV5-1	NA	NA	TRBJ2-7	CANSSDSQAYEQYF	TGCGCCAACAGCTCGGACAGCCAAGCCTACGAACAGTACTTC
TRBV7-9	TRBD1	few	TRBJ1-2	CASTAPNRGIGYTF	TGTGCCAGCACCGCCCCTAACAGGGGAATTGGCTACACCTTC
TRBV5-4	NA	NA	TRBJ2-7	CASSSGAGGYEQYF	TGTGCCAGCAGCTCGGGGGCAGGGGGGTACGAACAGTACTTC
TRBV28	TRBD2	many	TRBJ2-3	CASGDWREVTDTQYF	TGTGCCAGTGGGGACTGGCGGGAGGTCACAGATACGCAGTATTTT
TRBV2	NA	NA	TRBJ1-2	CASSVAGYGYTF	TGTGCCAGCAGTGTGGCAGGTTATGGCTACACCTTC
TRBV4-2	NA	once	TRBJ2-3	CASSLQRTKQCDTQYF	TGTGCCAGCAGCCTGCAGCGGACCAAGCAGTGTGATACGCAGTACTTT
TRBV7-8	NA	once	TRBJ1-3	CASSPGFSSGDTIYF	TGTGCCAGCAGCCCTGGATTCAGTTCTGGAGACACCATATATTTT
TRBV6-1	NA	NA	TRBJ1-5	CVSSRSSINNQPQHF	TGTGTCAGCAGTAGGAGTTCTATCAACAATCAGCCCCAGCATTTT
TRBV5-4	NA	NA	TRBJ2-3	CPSSLEPGSDTQYF	TGTCCCAGCAGCTTGGAGCCCGGCTCAGATACGCAGTATTTT